This passage covers 11 T cell receptor beta chains from one sample sequenced in a study of cytomegalovirus exposure and HLA in healthy donors (dated by TCRdb to between 2016 and 2019). The library came from the immunoSEQ multiplex PCR assay. For the multiplex PCR, a mixture combining 60 forward primers for TCR Vbeta segments and 13 reverse primers for TCR Jbeta segments was used. TCRdb retrieved this table from immuneACCESS and kept in-frame rearrangements only. Not all clones are present; in checked studies, unresolved V genes account for under half, and no reason is known for the remainder. The sample profile shows approximately 190,000 clones; 75% to 90% of them were found once. The ten largest clones add up to approximately 6% of the sample. The specimen sequenced was PBMCs. The receptors stem from a man aged 35 to 55 in good health and CMV-seropositive.

V and J are TRBV5-6 and TRBJ2-5, with 11 bases matching TRBD1. Unmatched junction bases numbered 15, after V lost 3 bases and J lost 5 bases. Germline assignment: CDR1 SGHDT and CDR2 YYEEEE. The CDR3 is made up of 18 amino acids. CDR3 sequence reads: CASSSVAPGQGDWETQYF. Written as DNA, the CDR3 is TGTGCCAGCAGCTCTGTTGCGCCGGGACAGGGGGATTGGGAGACCCAGTACTTC.

The CDR3 DNA reads as TGTGCCAGCAGTGTAGGTGGTCGGACTGCTGGAAACACCATATATTTT. It yields the protein CASSVGGRTAGNTIYF. V and J are TRBV2 and TRBJ1-3, with D uncertain. Germline CDR1 is SNHLY and CDR2 is FYNNEI. This CDR3 region has 16 residues. V lost 4 bases to trimming and J lost 2 bases, with 15 bases between them.

The chain is built from TRBV4-1 and TRBJ2-2; D gene ambiguous. CDR1 and CDR2 (germline): MGHRA, YSYEKL. The ends were cut back, 2 bases at V and 7 bases at J, with 14 bases in the middle. CDR3 size: 15 residues. The CDR3 region has the DNA TGCGCCAGCAGCCAACTTAATAGCCTTGGCGGGGAGCTGTTTTTT. Protein product: CASSQLNSLGGELFF.

This chain connects TRBV14 to TRBJ2-7; 7 bases align to TRBD1. The CDR3 sequence is 13 residues long. CDR1 is SGHDN and CDR2 is FVKESK in the germline V gene. Unmatched junction bases numbered 4, after V lost 4 bases and J lost 4 bases. The CDR3 is CASSRDRVYEQYF. CDR3 bases: TGTGCCAGCAGCCGAGACAGGGTTTACGAGCAGTACTTC.

The rearrangement joins TRBV9 to TRBJ2-1; 9 positions match TRBD1. This CDR3 region has 15 residues. With 3 bases clipped from V and 4 bases from J, the junction kept 5 bases outside the gene matches. Germline-derived CDR1 and CDR2 are SGDLS and YYNGEE. The CDR3 DNA reads as TGTGCCAGCAGCGCGGGACAGGGAGAATACAATGAGCAGTTCTTC. It yields the protein CASSAGQGEYNEQFF.

The chain joins TRBV13 to TRBJ2-3; 7 positions match TRBD2. Germline CDR1 reads PRHDT; CDR2 reads FYEKMQ (reference sequence). CDR3 length: 16 residues. After removal of 1 base from V and 1 base from J, the junction contained 5 bases not matched to a gene. The CDR3 nucleotides are TGTGCCAGCAGCTTAGTAGGGCTAGCGGGCACAGATACGCAGTATTTT. This encodes CASSLVGLAGTDTQYF.

The rearrangement uses TRBV10-3 and TRBJ2-5, with TRBD2 matching over 8 bases. The CDR3 has 17 residues. Per the germline V gene, CDR1 is ENHRY and CDR2 is SYGVKD. J gave up 1 base and V 0 bases, and 7 bases lay outside the gene matches. The DNA for the CDR3 is TGTGCCATCAGTGAGTCGGGAGCGGGGGTGCTCCAAGAGACCCAGTACTTC. It translates to CAISESGAGVLQETQYF.

This clone was recorded only once. This chain joins TRBV27 and TRBJ2-1; possibly TRBD1 for D (5 bases). Trimming removed 3 bases at V and 6 bases at J, with 12 bases between. The germline V gene has CDR1 MNHEY and CDR2 SMNVEV (reference sequence). The CDR3 consists of 14 residues. The CDR3 region has the DNA TGTGCCAGCAGTTTTGACAGAGGAATCAATGAGCAGTTCTTC. Protein sequence: CASSFDRGINEQFF.

The chain carries TRBV30 and TRBJ2-7; TRBD2 agrees at 7 bases. The germline CDR1 and CDR2 sequences are GTSNPN and SVGIG (reference sequence). The CDR3 has 14 residues. The V and J ends lost 3 bases and 3 bases, in that order; junction bases with no gene match: 8. CDR3 sequence: CAWSGGGTNYEQYF. CDR3 coding DNA: TGTGCCTGGAGCGGCGGGGGTACTAACTACGAGCAGTACTTC.

The genes are TRBV5-6 and TRBJ1-5; the D gene is possibly TRBD1 (6 bases). The CDR3 spans 17 residues. V lost 2 bases, J lost 0 bases, and 15 bases lay in between. Germline V gives CDR1 SGHDT, CDR2 YYEEEE. The CDR3 region is CASSFSQGSISNQPQHF. The CDR3 DNA follows: TGTGCCAGCAGCTTCTCACAGGGAAGTATTAGCAATCAGCCCCAGCATTTT.

This rearrangement joins TRBV4-2 to TRBJ2-5; tentatively, D is TRBD1 (6 bases). V lost 1 base and J 0 bases, leaving 9 bases between the germline ends. Looked up from germline, CDR1 is LGHNA and CDR2 is YNFKEQ. The CDR3 consists of 15 residues. Here the CDR3 DNA reads TGTGCCAGCAGCCAAGGGGCAGGGGACCAAGAGACCCAGTACTTC. Translating it yields CASSQGAGDQETQYF.